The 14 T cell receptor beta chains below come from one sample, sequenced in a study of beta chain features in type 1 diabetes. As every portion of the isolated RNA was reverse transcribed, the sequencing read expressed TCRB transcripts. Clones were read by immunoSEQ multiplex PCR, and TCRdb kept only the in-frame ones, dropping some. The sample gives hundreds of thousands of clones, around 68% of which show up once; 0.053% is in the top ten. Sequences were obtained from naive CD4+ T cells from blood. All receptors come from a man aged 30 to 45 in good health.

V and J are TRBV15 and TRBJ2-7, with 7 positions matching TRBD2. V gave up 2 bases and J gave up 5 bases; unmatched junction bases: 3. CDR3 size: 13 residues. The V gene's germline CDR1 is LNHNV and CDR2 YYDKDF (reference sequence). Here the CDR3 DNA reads TGTGCCACCAGCAGAACGACTAGCAACGAGCAGTACTTC. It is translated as CATSRTTSNEQYF.

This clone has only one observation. CDR3 sequence reads: CAIKDSTNTEAFF. The CDR3 bases are TGTGCCATCAAGGACAGCACTAACACTGAAGCTTTCTTT. The chain couples TRBV5-4 to TRBJ1-1; the D gene is possibly TRBD1 (6 bases). The V gene lost 9 bases and the J gene lost 2 bases, with 14 bases spanning the gap. The germline gives CDR1 SGHNT, CDR2 YYREEE (reference sequence). The CDR3 length is 13 residues.

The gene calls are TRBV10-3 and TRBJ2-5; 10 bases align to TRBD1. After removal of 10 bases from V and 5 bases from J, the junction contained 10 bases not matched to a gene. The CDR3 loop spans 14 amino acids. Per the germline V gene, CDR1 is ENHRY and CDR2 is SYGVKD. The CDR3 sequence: CATLPGQGKETQYF. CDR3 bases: TGTGCCACCTTACCGGGACAGGGGAAGGAGACCCAGTACTTC.

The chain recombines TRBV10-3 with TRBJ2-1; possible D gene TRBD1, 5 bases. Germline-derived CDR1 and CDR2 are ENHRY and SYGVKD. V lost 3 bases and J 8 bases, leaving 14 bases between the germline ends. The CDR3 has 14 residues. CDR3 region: CAISDPKGSYEQFF. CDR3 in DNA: TGTGCCATCAGTGACCCGAAGGGGTCCTATGAGCAGTTCTTC.

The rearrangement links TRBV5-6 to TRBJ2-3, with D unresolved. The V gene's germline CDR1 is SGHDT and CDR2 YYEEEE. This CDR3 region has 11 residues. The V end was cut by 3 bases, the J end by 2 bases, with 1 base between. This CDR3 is CASSYTDTQYF. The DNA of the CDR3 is TGTGCCAGCAGCTACACAGATACGCAGTATTTT.

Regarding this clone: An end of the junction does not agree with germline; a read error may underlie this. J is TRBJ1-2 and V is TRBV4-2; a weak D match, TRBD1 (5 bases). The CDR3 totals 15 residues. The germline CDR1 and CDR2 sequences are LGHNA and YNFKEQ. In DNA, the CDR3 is TGTGCCAGCAGCCAAGAACAGGTCCTTAACTATGGCTACATCTTC. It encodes CASSQEQVLNYGYIF.

The CDR3 nucleotides are TGTGCCAGCAGTATCGGACAGTTCTACGAGCAGTACTTC. It encodes CASSIGQFYEQYF. The chain carries TRBV28 and TRBJ2-7; maybe TRBD1 (6 bases). V dropped 5 bases and J dropped 3 bases, with 11 bases sitting between them. The CDR3 consists of 13 residues. Germline V gene data show CDR1 as MDHEN and CDR2 as SYDVKM.

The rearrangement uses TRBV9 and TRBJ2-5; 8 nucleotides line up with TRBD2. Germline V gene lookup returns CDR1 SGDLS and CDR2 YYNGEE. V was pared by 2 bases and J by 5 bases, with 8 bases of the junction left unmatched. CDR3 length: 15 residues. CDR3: CASSVTGGPGETQYF. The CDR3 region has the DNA TGTGCCAGCAGCGTGACGGGAGGGCCTGGGGAGACCCAGTACTTC.

CDR3 DNA: TGTGCCAGCAGCTTACTTCTGAGCAATGAGCAGTTCTTC. It encodes CASSLLLSNEQFF. The rearrangement joins TRBV7-2 to TRBJ2-1; D remains ambiguous. Per the germline V gene, CDR1 is SGHTA and CDR2 is FQGNSA. The CDR3 runs to 13 residues. The V end lost 2 bases, the J end lost 6 bases, and 8 bases lay between the germline ends.

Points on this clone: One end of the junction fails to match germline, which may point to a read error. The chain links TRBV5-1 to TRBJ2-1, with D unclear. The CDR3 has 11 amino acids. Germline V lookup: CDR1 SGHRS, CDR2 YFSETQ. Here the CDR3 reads CASSLYSEQFF. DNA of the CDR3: TGCGCCAGCAGCTTGTACAGTGAGCAGTTCTTC.

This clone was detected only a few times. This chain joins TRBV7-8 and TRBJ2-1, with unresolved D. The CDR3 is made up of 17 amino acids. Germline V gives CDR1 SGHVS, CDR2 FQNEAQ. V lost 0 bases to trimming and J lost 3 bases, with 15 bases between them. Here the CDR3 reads CASSLALSRYFYNEQFF. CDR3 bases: TGTGCCAGCAGCTTAGCGCTTAGCAGATATTTCTACAATGAGCAGTTCTTC.

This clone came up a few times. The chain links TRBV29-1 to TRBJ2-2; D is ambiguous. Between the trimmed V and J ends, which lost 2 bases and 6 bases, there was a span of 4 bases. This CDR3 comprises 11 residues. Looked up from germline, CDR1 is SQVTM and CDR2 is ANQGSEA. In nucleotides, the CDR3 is TGCAGCGTTGAAAGCCCCGGGGAGCTGTTTTTT. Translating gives CSVESPGELFF.

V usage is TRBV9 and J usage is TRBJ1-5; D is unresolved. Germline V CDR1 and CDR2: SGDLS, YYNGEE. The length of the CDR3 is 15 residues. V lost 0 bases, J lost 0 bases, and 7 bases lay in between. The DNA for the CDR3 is TGTGCCAGCAGCGTAGGGGCAGATAGCAATCAGCCCCAGCATTTT. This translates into CASSVGADSNQPQHF. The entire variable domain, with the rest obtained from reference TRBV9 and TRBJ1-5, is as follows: DSGVTQTPKHLITATGQRVTLRCSPRSGDLSVYWYQQSLDQGLQFLIQYYNGEERAKGNILERFSAQQFPDLHSELNLSSLELGDSALYFCASSVGADSNQPQHFGDGTRLSIL.

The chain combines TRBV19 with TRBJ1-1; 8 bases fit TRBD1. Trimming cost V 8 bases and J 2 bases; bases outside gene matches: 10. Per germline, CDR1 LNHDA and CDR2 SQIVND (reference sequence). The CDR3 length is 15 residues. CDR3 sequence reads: CASGAGGLGNTEAFF. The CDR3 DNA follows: TGTGCCAGTGGGGCAGGGGGCCTTGGAAACACTGAAGCTTTCTTT. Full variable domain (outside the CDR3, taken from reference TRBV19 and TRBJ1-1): DGGITQSPKYLFRKEGQNVTLSCEQNLNHDAMYWYRQDPGQGLRLIYYSQIVNDFQKGDIAEGYSVSREKKESFPLTVTSAQKNPTAFYLCASGAGGLGNTEAFFGQGTRLTVV.